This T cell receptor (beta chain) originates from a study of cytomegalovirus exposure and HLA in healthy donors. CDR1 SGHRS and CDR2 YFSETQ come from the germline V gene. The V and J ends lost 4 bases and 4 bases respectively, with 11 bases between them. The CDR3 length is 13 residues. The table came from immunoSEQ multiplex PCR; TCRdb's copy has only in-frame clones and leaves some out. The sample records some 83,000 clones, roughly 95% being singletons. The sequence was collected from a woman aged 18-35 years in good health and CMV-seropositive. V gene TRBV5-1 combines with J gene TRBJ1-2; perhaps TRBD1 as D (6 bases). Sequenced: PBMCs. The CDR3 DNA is TGCGCCAGCAGCCAACAGGGAGTCTATGGCTACACCTTC. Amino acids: CASSQQGVYGYTF.